Below, 22 T cell receptor beta chains from the same sample are listed, as sequenced in a study of early T cells in non-severe SARS-CoV-2 infection. TCRdb called the 5' RACE reads again in MiXCR, with one record for every CDR3 protein. The sample carries around 60,000 distinct CDR3 sequences, around 20% recorded once. The sequenced sample was whole blood, obtained at baseline. All receptors come from an adult who was a healthcare worker with PCR-confirmed SARS-CoV-2 infection or an uninfected control (not recorded which).

The table lists this clonotype with many counts. CDR3 DNA: TGTGCCAGCAGCTCAACAGGGAAGGGGTCGGTCGGCTACACCTTC. Translated: CASSSTGKGSVGYTF. V gene TRBV5-6 combines with J gene TRBJ1-2; a possible D gene is TRBD1 (6 bases). This CDR3 is 15 amino acids long. The germline V and J ends were trimmed by 3 bases and 8 bases, with 20 bases remaining between them. Germline values: CDR1 SGHDT, CDR2 YYEEEE.

This chain's CDR3 is CASSSGTSGAGELFF. The CDR3 nucleotides read TGTGCCAGCAGTTCTGGGACTAGCGGCGCCGGGGAGCTGTTTTTT. The chain couples TRBV12-3 or TRBV12-4 to TRBJ2-2; TRBD2 matches 11 bases. This CDR3 contains 15 residues. The J segment lost 6 bases and the V segment lost 4 bases, leaving 4 bases of the junction unmatched.

V usage is TRBV7-9 and J usage is TRBJ2-1; 7 positions match TRBD2. This CDR3 has 15 residues. V shed 1 base, J shed 8 bases, and the junction held 8 bases outside the gene matches. Germline CDR1 is SEHNR and CDR2 is FQNEAQ (reference sequence). The DNA of the CDR3 is TGTGCCAGCAGCTTAGAAGGGAGGGGTTCCCATGAGCAGTTCTTC. Protein product: CASSLEGRGSHEQFF.

The rearrangement uses TRBV12-3 or TRBV12-4 and TRBJ1-6; D not resolved. The CDR3 has 12 residues. V lost 6 bases to trimming and J lost 10 bases, with 10 bases between them. The CDR3 loop is CASSRPGSPLHF. The CDR3 DNA reads as TGTGCCAGCAGCCGCCCGGGCTCACCCCTCCACTTT.

This clonotype was counted a single time. The chain joins TRBV7-9 to TRBJ2-1, with 9 nucleotides matching TRBD1. CDR1 is SEHNR, CDR2 FQNEAQ, per germline (reference sequence). J was trimmed by 4 bases and V by 5 bases; bases with no gene match: 9. The CDR3 runs 16 residues. The CDR3, as DNA: TGTGCCAGCAGCCACACCTGGGACAGGGTATACAATGAGCAGTTCTTC. It is translated as CASSHTWDRVYNEQFF.

In DNA form, the CDR3 reads TGTGCCAGTAGCCGACCAACTAGCGGGGGTCACACCGGGGAGCTGTTTTTT. Protein sequence: CASSRPTSGGHTGELFF. This chain joins TRBV19 and TRBJ2-2; 11 bases match TRBD2. The CDR3 covers 17 residues. The J segment lost 3 bases and the V segment lost 6 bases, leaving 9 bases of the junction unmatched. The germline CDR1 and CDR2 sequences are LNHDA and SQIVND (reference sequence).

This sequence joins TRBV7-6 and TRBJ2-1; maybe TRBD2 (6 bases). Trimming shortened V by 2 bases and J by 2 bases, and 10 bases separated the two germline ends. The germline CDR1 and CDR2 sequences are SGHVS and FNYEAQ. CDR3 size: 15 residues. The DNA of the CDR3 is TGTGCCAGCAGCTTAACTCCGGGGGCCTACAATGAGCAGTTCTTC. This sequence encodes CASSLTPGAYNEQFF.

Written as DNA, the CDR3 is TGTGCCAGCAGCGTAGATGCAGGGGCCACTGAAGCTTTCTTT. Translation: CASSVDAGATEAFF. The V call is TRBV9, the J call TRBJ1-1; D possibly corresponds to TRBD1 (6 bases). Germline-derived CDR1 and CDR2 are SGDLS and YYNGEE. V was shortened by 0 bases and J by 4 bases, with 10 bases between the two germline ends. This CDR3 contains 14 residues. Full variable domain (outside the CDR3, taken from reference TRBV9 and TRBJ1-1): DSGVTQTPKHLITATGQRVTLRCSPRSGDLSVYWYQQSLDQGLQFLIQYYNGEERAKGNILERFSAQQFPDLHSELNLSSLELGDSALYFCASSVDAGATEAFFGQGTRLTVV.

The chain uses TRBV10-3 and TRBJ2-1, with a weak D call TRBD2 (5 bases). Germline loops: CDR1 ENHRY, CDR2 SYGVKD. The V gene lost 11 bases and the J gene lost 2 bases, with 16 bases spanning the gap. This CDR3 is 14 amino acids long. In DNA form, the CDR3 reads TGTGCCGAAGCGGAAGAATCGGCCTACAATGAGCAGTTCTTC. It specifies CAEAEESAYNEQFF.

With respect to this clonotype: Relative to the germline gene, one junction end is altered; a read error may explain this. CDR3 sequence reads: CASETDREVEQHF. The CDR3 DNA sequence: TGTGCCAGCGAAACGGACAGGGAGGTCGAGCAGCACTTC. The rearrangement uses TRBV2 and TRBJ2-7, with TRBD1 matching over 8 bases. CDR1 SNHLY and CDR2 FYNNEI come from the germline V gene. The CDR3 extends over 13 amino acids.

This clonotype was counted ten times or more. The chain recombines TRBV9 with TRBJ1-1, with 8 bases aligning to TRBD1. The germline V gene has CDR1 SGDLS and CDR2 YYNGEE. The CDR3 totals 15 residues. V lost 4 bases to trimming and J lost 4 bases; unmatched junction nucleotides: 9. CDR3 coding DNA: TGTGCCAGCAGCTCTCAGGGGGCGCCCAGCACTGAAGCTTTCTTT. This encodes CASSSQGAPSTEAFF.

This chain joins TRBV11-1 and TRBJ2-1; D is unresolved. The V and J ends lost 0 bases and 8 bases respectively, with 17 bases between them. Per the germline V gene, CDR1 is SGHAT and CDR2 is FQDESV (reference sequence). The CDR3 is 16 amino acids. CDR3 region: CASSLAVGGPTDEQFF. CDR3 sequence (DNA): TGTGCCAGCAGCTTAGCGGTCGGCGGCCCTACGGATGAGCAGTTCTTC.

V is TRBV5-4 and J is TRBJ1-2; possible D gene TRBD1, 5 bases. The CDR3 sequence is 14 residues long. Germline V gene lookup returns CDR1 SGHNT and CDR2 YYREEE (reference sequence). Trimming took off 4 bases at V and 2 bases at J, with 12 bases between the two ends. The CDR3 bases are TGTGCCAGCAGCCGCCGGGACGGCAACTATGGCTACACCTTC. Translation gives CASSRRDGNYGYTF.

The CDR3 sequence is CASKSPGLAGDTQYF. For the CDR3, the DNA is TGCGCCAGCAAGTCTCCGGGACTAGCTGGTGATACGCAGTATTTT. The chain is built from TRBV10-2 and TRBJ2-3; 9 bases are shared with TRBD2. V shed 7 bases, J shed 6 bases, and the junction held 11 bases outside the gene matches. The CDR3 consists of 15 residues. Germline CDR1 and CDR2: WSHSY and SAAADI.

Only a few counts were recorded for this clonotype. This chain connects TRBV20-1 to TRBJ1-3; 7 positions agree with TRBD1. In germline, CDR1 is DFQATT, CDR2 SNEGSKA (reference sequence). The CDR3 has 15 residues. V shed 2 bases and J 2 bases; nucleotides not matched to a gene: 6. CDR3 nucleotides: TGCAGTGCTAGACAGACAGGGTCCGCTGGAAACACCATATATTTT. This sequence encodes CSARQTGSAGNTIYF.

This clonotype was detected only a few times. J is TRBJ2-7 and V is TRBV7-3, with a weak D call TRBD2 (5 bases). V was clipped by 1 base and J by 7 bases, with 11 bases between them. Germline lookup yields CDR1 SGHTA and CDR2 FQGTGA. The CDR3 has 13 residues. The CDR3 nucleotides are TGTGCCAGCAGCTTAAGCGGGCCGGGGGAGCAGTACTTC. It specifies CASSLSGPGEQYF. Together with reference TRBV7-3 and TRBJ2-7, the CDR3 gives the full variable domain: GAGVSQTPSNKVTEKGKYVELRCDPISGHTALYWYRQSLGQGPEFLIYFQGTGAADDSGLPNDRFFAVRPEGSVSTLKIQRTERGDSAVYLCASSLSGPGEQYFGPGTRLTVT.

This clonotype was detected only a few times. This chain connects TRBV7-6 to TRBJ1-1; no reliable D call. The V and J ends lost 1 base and 1 base respectively, with 13 bases between them. CDR3 size: 16 residues. Germline V gene sequence: CDR1 SGHVS, CDR2 FNYEAQ. CDR3 residues: CASSLGTRPSNTEAFF. The CDR3 bases are TGTGCCAGCAGCTTAGGTACGAGGCCCTCGAACACTGAAGCTTTCTTT.

This clonotype came up a few times. The DNA of the CDR3 is TGTGCCAGCAGCGCGGACAGGGATAGGGAAAAACTGTTTTTT. The encoded protein is CASSADRDREKLFF. The genes are TRBV7-9 and TRBJ1-4; 8 bases line up with TRBD1. The V gene's germline CDR1 is SEHNR and CDR2 FQNEAQ (reference sequence). The V segment lost 5 bases and the J segment 8 bases; nucleotides outside the gene matches: 7. The CDR3 loop spans 14 amino acids.

V usage is TRBV7-6 and J usage is TRBJ2-3; TRBD2 might be the D (5 bases). The CDR3 covers 14 residues. The germline V gene has CDR1 SGHVS and CDR2 FNYEAQ. V was trimmed by 3 bases and J by 2 bases, leaving 9 bases between them. CDR3 nucleotide sequence: TGTGCCAGCAGCTTCCGGGGTTCCACAGATACGCAGTATTTT. The encoded protein is CASSFRGSTDTQYF.

This clonotype came up a few times. The chain employs TRBV7-8 and TRBJ2-1; no firm D call. The CDR3 is 14 residues long. Trimming pared 1 base from V and 10 bases from J, leaving 14 bases between. Germline lookup yields CDR1 SGHVS and CDR2 FQNEAQ. The CDR3 DNA follows: TGTGCCAGCAGCTTAGTCGGACGGGCCGGGGAGCAGTTCTTC. This translates into CASSLVGRAGEQFF.

The V call is TRBV7-2, the J call TRBJ2-1, with 10 positions matching TRBD2. This CDR3 has 15 residues. With V trimmed by 2 bases and J by 3 bases, 1 base remained unmatched. Per germline, CDR1 SGHTA and CDR2 FQGNSA. The CDR3 DNA follows: TGTGCCAGCAGCTTAACTAGCGGGGTCTACAATGAGCAGTTCTTC. As protein: CASSLTSGVYNEQFF.

This clonotype was counted many times. The chain recombines TRBV3-1 with TRBJ1-6, with D perhaps TRBD1 (6 bases). Germline CDR1 LGHDT, CDR2 YNNKEL (reference sequence). V dropped 1 base and J dropped 10 bases, with 8 bases sitting between them. This CDR3 is 13 amino acids long. This CDR3 is CASSQAGGSPLHF. In nucleotides, the CDR3 is TGTGCCAGCAGCCAAGCGGGGGGCTCACCCCTCCACTTT.